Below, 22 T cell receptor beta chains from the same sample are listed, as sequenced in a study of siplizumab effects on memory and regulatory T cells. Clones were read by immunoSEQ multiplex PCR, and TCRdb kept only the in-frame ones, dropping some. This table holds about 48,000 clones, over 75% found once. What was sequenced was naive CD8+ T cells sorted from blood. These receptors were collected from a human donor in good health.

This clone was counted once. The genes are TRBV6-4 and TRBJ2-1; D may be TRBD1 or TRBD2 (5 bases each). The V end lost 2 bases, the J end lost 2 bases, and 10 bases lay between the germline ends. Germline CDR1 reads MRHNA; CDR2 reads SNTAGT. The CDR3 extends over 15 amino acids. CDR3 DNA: TGTGCCAGCAGTGACCCCTGGGGGACCTACAATGAGCAGTTCTTC. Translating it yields CASSDPWGTYNEQFF.

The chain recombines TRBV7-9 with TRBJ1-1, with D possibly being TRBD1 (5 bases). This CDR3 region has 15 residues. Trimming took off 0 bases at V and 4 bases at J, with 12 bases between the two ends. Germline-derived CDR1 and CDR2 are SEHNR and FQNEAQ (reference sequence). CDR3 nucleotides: TGTGCCAGCAGCTTAGCCCAGGGAAGTGGCACTGAAGCTTTCTTT. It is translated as CASSLAQGSGTEAFF.

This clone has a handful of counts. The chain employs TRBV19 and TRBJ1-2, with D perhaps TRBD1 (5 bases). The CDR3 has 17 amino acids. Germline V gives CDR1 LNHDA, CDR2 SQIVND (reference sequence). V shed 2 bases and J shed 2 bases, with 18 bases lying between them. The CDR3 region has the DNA TGTGCCAGTAGTATAATCAGGGACCTCGGTGAGAACTATGGCTACACCTTC. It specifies CASSIIRDLGENYGYTF.

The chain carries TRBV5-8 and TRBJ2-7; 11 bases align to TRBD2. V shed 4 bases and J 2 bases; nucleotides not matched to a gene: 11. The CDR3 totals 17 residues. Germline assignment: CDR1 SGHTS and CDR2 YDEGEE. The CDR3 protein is CASSLPRRLAGTYEQYF. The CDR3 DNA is TGTGCCAGCAGCCTCCCCAGGAGACTAGCGGGAACCTACGAGCAGTACTTC.

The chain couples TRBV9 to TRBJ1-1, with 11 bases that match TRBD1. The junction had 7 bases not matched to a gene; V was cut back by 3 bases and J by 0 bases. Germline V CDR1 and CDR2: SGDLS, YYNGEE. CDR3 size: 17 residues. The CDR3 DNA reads TGTGCCAGCAGCGGAACCGGGACAGGGGGGATGAACACTGAAGCTTTCTTT. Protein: CASSGTGTGGMNTEAFF.

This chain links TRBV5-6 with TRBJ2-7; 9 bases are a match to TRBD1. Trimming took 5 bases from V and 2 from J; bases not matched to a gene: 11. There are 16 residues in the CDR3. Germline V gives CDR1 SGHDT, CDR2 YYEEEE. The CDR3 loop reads CASRVLRRTGAYEQYF. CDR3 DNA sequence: TGTGCCAGCAGGGTATTGAGAAGGACAGGGGCCTACGAGCAGTACTTC.

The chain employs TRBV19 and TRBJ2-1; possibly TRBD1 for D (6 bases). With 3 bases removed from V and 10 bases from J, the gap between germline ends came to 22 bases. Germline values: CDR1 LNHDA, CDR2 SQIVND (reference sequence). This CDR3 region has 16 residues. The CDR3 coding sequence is TGTGCCAGTAGTATCATGGACAGTCGGCCCCGGGGAGAGCAGTTCTTC. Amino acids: CASSIMDSRPRGEQFF.

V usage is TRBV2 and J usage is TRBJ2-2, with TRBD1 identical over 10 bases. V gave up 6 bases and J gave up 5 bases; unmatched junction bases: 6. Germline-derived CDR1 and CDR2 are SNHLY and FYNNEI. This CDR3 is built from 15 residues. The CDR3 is CASRGRQGATGELFF. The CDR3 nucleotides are TGTGCCAGCAGGGGGCGACAGGGGGCTACCGGGGAGCTGTTTTTT. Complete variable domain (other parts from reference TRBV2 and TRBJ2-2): EPEVTQTPSHQVTQMGQEVILRCVPISNHLYFYWYRQILGQKVEFLVSFYNNEISEKSEIFDDQFSVERPDGSNFTLKIRSTKLEDSAMYFCASRGRQGATGELFFGEGSRLTVL.

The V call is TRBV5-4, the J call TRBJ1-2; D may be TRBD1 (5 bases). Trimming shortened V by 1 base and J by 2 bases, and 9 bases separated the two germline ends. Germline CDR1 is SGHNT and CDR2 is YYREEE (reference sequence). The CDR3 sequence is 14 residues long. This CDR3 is CASSLRRTNYGYTF. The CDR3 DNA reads TGTGCCAGCAGCTTGCGGCGGACAAACTATGGCTACACCTTC.

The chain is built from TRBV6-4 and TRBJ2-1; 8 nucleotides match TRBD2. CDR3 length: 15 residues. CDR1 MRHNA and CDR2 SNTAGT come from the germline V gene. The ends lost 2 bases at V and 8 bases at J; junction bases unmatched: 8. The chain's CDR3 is CASSDAGTRWDEQFF. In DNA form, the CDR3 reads TGTGCCAGCAGTGACGCCGGGACTAGGTGGGATGAGCAGTTCTTC.

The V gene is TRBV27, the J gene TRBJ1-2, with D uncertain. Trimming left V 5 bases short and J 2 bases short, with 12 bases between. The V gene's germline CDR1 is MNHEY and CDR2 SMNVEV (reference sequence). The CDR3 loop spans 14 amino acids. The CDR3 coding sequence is TGTGCCAGCAGTCCGACCGGGCCGAACTATGGCTACACCTTC. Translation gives CASSPTGPNYGYTF.

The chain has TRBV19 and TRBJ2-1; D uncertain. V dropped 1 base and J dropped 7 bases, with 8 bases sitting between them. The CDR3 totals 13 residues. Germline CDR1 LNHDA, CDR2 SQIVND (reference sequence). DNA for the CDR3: TGTGCCAGTAGTATAGCACAGTCTAATGAGCAGTTCTTC. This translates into CASSIAQSNEQFF.

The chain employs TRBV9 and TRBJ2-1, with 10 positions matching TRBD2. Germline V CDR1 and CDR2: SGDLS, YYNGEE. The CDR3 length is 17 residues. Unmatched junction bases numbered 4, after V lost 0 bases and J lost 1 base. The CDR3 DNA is TGTGCCAGCAGCGTAGGGATGACTAGCGGGTCCTACAATGAGCAGTTCTTC. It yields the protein CASSVGMTSGSYNEQFF.

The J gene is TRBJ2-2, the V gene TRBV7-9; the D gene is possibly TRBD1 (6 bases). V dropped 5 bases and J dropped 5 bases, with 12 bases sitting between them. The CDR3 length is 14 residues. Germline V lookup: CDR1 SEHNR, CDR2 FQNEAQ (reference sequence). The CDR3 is CASSAAGDTGELFF. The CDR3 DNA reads TGTGCCAGCAGCGCCGCAGGGGATACCGGGGAGCTGTTTTTT.

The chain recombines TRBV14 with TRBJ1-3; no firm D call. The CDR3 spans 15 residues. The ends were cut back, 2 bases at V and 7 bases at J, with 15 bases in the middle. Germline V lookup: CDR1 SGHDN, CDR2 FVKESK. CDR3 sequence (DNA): TGTGCCAGCAGCCAAACGCACAGCGGAGGGAACACCATATATTTT. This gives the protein CASSQTHSGGNTIYF. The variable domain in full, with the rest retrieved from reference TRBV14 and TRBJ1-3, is EAGVTQFPSHSVIEKGQTVTLRCDPISGHDNLYWYRRVMGKEIKFLLHFVKESKQDESGMPNNRFLAERTGGTYSTLKVQPAELEDSGVYFCASSQTHSGGNTIYFGEGSWLTVV.

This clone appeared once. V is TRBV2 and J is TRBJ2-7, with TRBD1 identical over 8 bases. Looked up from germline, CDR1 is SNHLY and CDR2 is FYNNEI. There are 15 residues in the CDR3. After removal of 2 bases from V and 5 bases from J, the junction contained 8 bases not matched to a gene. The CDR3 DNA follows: TGTGCCAGCAGTGAATCAGGGGGCCGCTGGGACGAGCAGTACTTC. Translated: CASSESGGRWDEQYF.

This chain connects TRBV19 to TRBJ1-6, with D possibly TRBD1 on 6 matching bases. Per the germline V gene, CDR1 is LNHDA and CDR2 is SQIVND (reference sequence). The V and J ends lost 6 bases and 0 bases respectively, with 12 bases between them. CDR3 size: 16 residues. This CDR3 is CASRTGTRSYNSPLHF. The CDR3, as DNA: TGTGCCAGTAGAACGGGGACACGCTCCTATAATTCACCCCTCCACTTT.

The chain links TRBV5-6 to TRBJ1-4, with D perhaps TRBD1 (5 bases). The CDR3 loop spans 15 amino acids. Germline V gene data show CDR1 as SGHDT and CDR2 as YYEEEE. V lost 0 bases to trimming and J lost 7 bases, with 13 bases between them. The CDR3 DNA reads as TGTGCCAGCAGCTTGGAGGGGAGGTGGGGTGAAAAACTGTTTTTT. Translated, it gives CASSLEGRWGEKLFF.

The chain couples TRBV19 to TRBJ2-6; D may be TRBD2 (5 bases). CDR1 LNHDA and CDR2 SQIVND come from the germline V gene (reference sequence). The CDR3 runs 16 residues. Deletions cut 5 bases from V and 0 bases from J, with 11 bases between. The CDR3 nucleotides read TGTGCCAGTAGTTCGGGATTCCGCTCTGGGGCCAACGTCCTGACTTTC. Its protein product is CASSSGFRSGANVLTF.

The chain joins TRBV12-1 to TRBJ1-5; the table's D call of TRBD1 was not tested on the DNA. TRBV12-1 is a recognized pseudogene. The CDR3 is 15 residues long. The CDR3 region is CASTSRGDPNQPQHF. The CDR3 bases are TGTGCCAGCACTTCCAGGGGGGACCCAAATCAGCCCCAGCATTTT.

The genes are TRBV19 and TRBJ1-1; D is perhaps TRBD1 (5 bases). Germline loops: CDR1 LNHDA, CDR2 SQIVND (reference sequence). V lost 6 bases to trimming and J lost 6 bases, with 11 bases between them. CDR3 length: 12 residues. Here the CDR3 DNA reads TGTGCCAGTAGGCGGGCGGGGGCTGAAGCTTTCTTT. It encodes CASRRAGAEAFF.

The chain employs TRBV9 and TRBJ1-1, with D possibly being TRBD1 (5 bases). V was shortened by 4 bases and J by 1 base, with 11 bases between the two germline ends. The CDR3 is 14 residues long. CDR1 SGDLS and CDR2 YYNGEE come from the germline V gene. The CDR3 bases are TGTGCCAGCAGCCCCGGACAAACGAACACTGAAGCTTTCTTT. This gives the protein CASSPGQTNTEAFF.